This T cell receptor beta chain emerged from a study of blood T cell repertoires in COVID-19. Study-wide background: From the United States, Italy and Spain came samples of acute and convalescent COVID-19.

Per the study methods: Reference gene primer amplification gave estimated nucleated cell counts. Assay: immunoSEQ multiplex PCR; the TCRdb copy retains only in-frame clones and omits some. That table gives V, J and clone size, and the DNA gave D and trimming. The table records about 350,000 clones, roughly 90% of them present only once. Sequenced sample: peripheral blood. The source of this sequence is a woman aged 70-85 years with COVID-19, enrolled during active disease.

CDR3 loop: CASSAPASGGYEQFF. In DNA, the CDR3 is TGTGCCAGCAGCGCCCCTGCTAGCGGGGGCTATGAGCAGTTCTTC. This chain links TRBV9 with TRBJ2-1; the match to TRBD2 covers 10 bases. With V trimmed by 3 bases and J by 8 bases, 8 bases remained unmatched. CDR1 is SGDLS, CDR2 YYNGEE, per germline. The CDR3 covers 15 residues.